These T cell receptor beta chains were read from a single sample in a study of CD8 T cells in Susac syndrome. TCRdb analysed the immunoSEQ multiplex PCR reads with MiXCR anew, one entry per CDR3 protein. In the table there are 100,000 to 150,000 distinct CDR3 sequences, more than 90% of which are singletons. Sample: CD4+ T cells from PBMCs. The receptors come from a human donor in good health. CDR3s include the opening cysteine and the closing phenylalanine or tryptophan. Each record gives: D gene, clone size, V gene, J gene, CDR3 protein, CDR3 DNA. The D gene is left open where the match is weak. Clone size, where shown, is once, few, many, or a class for clones that have expanded.

D: TRBD2; size: -; V: TRBV5-1; J: TRBJ2-1; CDR3: CASSLSGDDNEQFF; DNA: TGCGCCAGCAGCTTGAGCGGGGACGACAATGAGCAGTTCTTC
D: -; size: -; V: TRBV7-9; J: TRBJ1-1; CDR3: CASSPPGAQPIEAFF; DNA: TGTGCCAGCAGCCCGCCAGGGGCCCAACCCATTGAAGCTTTCTTT
D: TRBD2; size: -; V: TRBV29-1; J: TRBJ2-7; CDR3: CSVRLPGGAYEQYF; DNA: TGCAGCGTGCGACTCCCGGGGGGAGCCTACGAGCAGTACTTC
D: -; size: -; V: TRBV29-1; J: TRBJ1-1; CDR3: CSVPRTETSEAFF; DNA: TGCAGCGTTCCTCGGACAGAAACTTCTGAAGCTTTCTTT
D: TRBD1; size: -; V: TRBV19; J: TRBJ2-7; CDR3: CASTDRVDLSYEQYF; DNA: TGTGCCAGCACGGACAGGGTGGACCTTTCCTACGAGCAGTACTTC
D: -; size: -; V: TRBV28; J: TRBJ1-2; CDR3: CASSLKVPVHGYTF; DNA: TGTGCCAGCAGTTTAAAAGTACCGGTCCATGGCTACACCTTC
D: -; size: -; V: TRBV30; J: TRBJ2-7; CDR3: CAWSYGLGEQYF; DNA: TGTGCCTGGAGTTACGGGTTAGGCGAGCAGTACTTC
D: TRBD1; size: -; V: TRBV5-1; J: TRBJ2-3; CDR3: CASSPGMTGGSQQYF; DNA: TGCGCCAGCAGCCCTGGGATGACAGGGGGGTCCCAGCAGTATTTT
D: TRBD1; size: -; V: TRBV7-9; J: TRBJ1-1; CDR3: CASSIRQGRNTEAFF; DNA: TGTGCCAGCAGCATACGACAGGGCCGGAACACTGAAGCTTTCTTT
D: -; size: -; V: TRBV27; J: TRBJ1-2; CDR3: CASSFSGTRDGDYGYTF; DNA: TGTGCCAGCAGTTTCTCAGGGACTCGGGACGGGGACTATGGCTACACCTTC
D: TRBD1; size: -; V: TRBV11-2; J: TRBJ1-5; CDR3: CASSPGTEIQPQHF; DNA: TGTGCCAGCAGCCCTGGGACAGAAATTCAGCCCCAGCATTTT
D: -; size: -; V: TRBV20-1; J: TRBJ1-2; CDR3: CSARDQGHGYTF; DNA: TGCAGTGCTAGGGATCAGGGCCATGGCTACACCTTC
D: TRBD2; size: -; V: TRBV5-4; J: TRBJ2-5; CDR3: CASTHLPGLAETQYF; DNA: TGTGCCAGCACTCACCTACCGGGACTAGCCGAGACCCAGTACTTC
D: -; size: -; V: TRBV9; J: TRBJ2-4; CDR3: CASSPQGRRTIQYF; DNA: TGTGCCAGCAGCCCTCAGGGGAGGCGGACCATTCAGTACTTC
D: -; size: -; V: TRBV29-1; J: TRBJ2-3; CDR3: CSGSPGISDTQYF; DNA: TGCAGCGGATCCCCGGGTATTTCAGATACGCAGTATTTT
D: -; size: -; V: TRBV18; J: TRBJ1-1; CDR3: CASSPATAEAFF; DNA: TGTGCCAGCTCACCCGCTACAGCTGAAGCTTTCTTT
D: -; size: -; V: TRBV19; J: TRBJ2-4; CDR3: CASSIEGRWGENIQYF; DNA: TGTGCCAGTAGTATAGAGGGGAGGTGGGGGGAAAACATTCAGTACTTC
D: -; size: -; V: TRBV29-1; J: TRBJ2-5; CDR3: CSADTKYQETQYF; DNA: TGCAGCGCGGACACTAAGTACCAAGAGACCCAGTACTTC
D: -; size: -; V: TRBV28; J: TRBJ1-5; CDR3: CASWGETSNQPQHF; DNA: TGTGCCAGCTGGGGGGAGACTAGCAATCAGCCCCAGCATTTT
D: TRBD2; size: -; V: TRBV7-9; J: TRBJ2-3; CDR3: CASRLTSAVADTQYF; DNA: TGTGCCAGCAGGCTGACTAGCGCGGTAGCAGATACGCAGTATTTT
D: TRBD1; size: -; V: TRBV6-1; J: TRBJ1-5; CDR3: CARPDRGKVSNQPQHF; DNA: TGTGCCAGACCGGACAGGGGAAAGGTTAGCAATCAGCCCCAGCATTTT
D: -; size: -; V: TRBV3-1; J: TRBJ2-2; CDR3: CASSQVGSSGELFF; DNA: TGTGCCAGCAGCCAAGTAGGATCCTCCGGGGAGCTGTTTTTT
D: -; size: -; V: TRBV18; J: TRBJ1-1; CDR3: CASSPFLNTEAFF; DNA: TGTGCCAGCTCACCATTCCTGAACACTGAAGCTTTCTTT
D: TRBD1; size: -; V: TRBV28; J: TRBJ2-2; CDR3: CASSPTGMLDTGELFF; DNA: TGTGCCAGCAGTCCGACAGGGATGTTGGACACCGGGGAGCTGTTTTTT
D: TRBD1; size: -; V: TRBV5-1; J: TRBJ2-7; CDR3: CASSLGQASNEQYF; DNA: TGCGCCAGCAGCTTAGGACAGGCTTCCAACGAGCAGTACTTC
D: -; size: -; V: TRBV6-2/TRBV6-3; J: TRBJ2-5; CDR3: CASGNLHRTQYF; DNA: TGTGCCAGCGGAAATCTCCACAGGACCCAGTACTTC
D: -; size: -; V: TRBV3-1; J: TRBJ2-5; CDR3: CASSQGTTQETQYF; DNA: TGTGCCAGCAGCCAAGGGACTACACAAGAGACCCAGTACTTC
D: -; size: -; V: TRBV12-3/TRBV12-4; J: TRBJ2-3; CDR3: CASSLVGQSTDTQYF; DNA: TGTGCCAGCAGTTTGGTAGGGCAGAGCACAGATACGCAGTATTTT
D: -; size: -; V: TRBV7-9; J: TRBJ1-1; CDR3: CASSKRAGRGEAFF; DNA: TGTGCCAGCAGCAAACGAGCAGGGAGGGGTGAAGCTTTCTTT
D: -; size: -; V: TRBV3-1; J: TRBJ2-7; CDR3: CASSPNEVKQYF; DNA: TGTGCCAGCAGCCCCAACGAGGTGAAGCAGTACTTC
D: -; size: -; V: TRBV14; J: TRBJ1-1; CDR3: CASSQDLNTEAFF; DNA: TGTGCCAGCAGCCAAGACTTGAACACTGAAGCTTTCTTT
D: TRBD2; size: once; V: TRBV29-1; J: TRBJ2-4; CDR3: CSVEVSGKAKNIQYF; DNA: TGCAGCGTTGAGGTTAGCGGGAAAGCCAAAAACATTCAGTACTTC
D: -; size: -; V: TRBV4-2; J: TRBJ2-3; CDR3: CASSQAGQVDTDTQYF; DNA: TGTGCCAGCAGCCAAGCGGGGCAGGTCGACACAGATACGCAGTATTTT
D: TRBD1; size: -; V: TRBV18; J: TRBJ1-4; CDR3: CASSLGQGGEKLFF; DNA: TGTGCCAGCTCATTGGGACAGGGTGGCGAAAAACTGTTTTTT
D: -; size: -; V: TRBV10-3; J: TRBJ2-5; CDR3: CAISETGRGETQYF; DNA: TGTGCCATCAGTGAAACCGGGAGAGGAGAGACCCAGTACTTC
D: -; size: once; V: TRBV15; J: TRBJ2-3; CDR3: CATSRRQGGDTQYF; DNA: TGTGCCACCAGCAGACGACAGGGAGGAGATACGCAGTATTTT
D: -; size: -; V: TRBV25-1; J: TRBJ2-2; CDR3: CASQGLPGGELFF; DNA: TGTGCCAGCCAAGGACTCCCGGGCGGGGAGCTGTTTTTT
D: -; size: -; V: TRBV28; J: TRBJ2-3; CDR3: CATTGRPTQYF; DNA: TGTGCCACCACGGGACGTCCGACGCAGTATTTT
D: -; size: -; V: TRBV3-1; J: TRBJ2-3; CDR3: CASSQGSRSTDTQYF; DNA: TGTGCCAGCAGCCAAGGGTCTAGGAGCACAGATACGCAGTATTTT
D: -; size: once; V: TRBV12-3/TRBV12-4; J: TRBJ2-7; CDR3: CASTRQFDEQYF; DNA: TGTGCCAGCACCCGACAGTTCGACGAGCAGTACTTC
D: TRBD1; size: -; V: TRBV16; J: TRBJ1-1; CDR3: CASSATTGGPEAFF; DNA: TGTGCCAGCAGCGCGACGACAGGGGGTCCAGAAGCTTTCTTT
D: -; size: -; V: TRBV12-3/TRBV12-4; J: TRBJ2-5; CDR3: CASSLGRVDGETQYF; DNA: TGTGCCAGCAGTTTAGGGAGAGTCGATGGGGAGACCCAGTACTTC
D: -; size: -; V: TRBV3-1; J: TRBJ1-3; CDR3: CASSRFTSQGNTIYF; DNA: TGTGCCAGCAGCCGATTCACTAGTCAGGGAAACACCATATATTTT
D: -; size: -; V: TRBV5-1; J: TRBJ2-2; CDR3: CASSFGDRSTGELFF; DNA: TGCGCCAGCAGCTTTGGGGACCGTAGCACCGGGGAGCTGTTTTTT
D: -; size: once; V: TRBV18; J: TRBJ2-3; CDR3: CASSPILGGSTDTQYF; DNA: TGTGCCAGCTCACCTATACTAGGGGGTAGCACAGATACGCAGTATTTT
D: -; size: few; V: TRBV18; J: TRBJ2-3; CDR3: CASSPRASTDTQYF; DNA: TGTGCCAGCTCCCCCCGGGCGAGCACAGATACGCAGTATTTT
D: -; size: -; V: TRBV29-1; J: TRBJ2-7; CDR3: CSAKGPAEVYEQYF; DNA: TGCAGCGCCAAAGGGCCAGCGGAGGTCTACGAGCAGTACTTC
D: -; size: -; V: TRBV9; J: TRBJ1-3; CDR3: CASSVDQASSGNTIYF; DNA: TGTGCCAGCAGCGTAGACCAGGCAAGCTCTGGAAACACCATATATTTT
D: TRBD1; size: -; V: TRBV28; J: TRBJ2-7; CDR3: CASSPGQGAPAYEQYF; DNA: TGTGCCAGCAGCCCAGGACAGGGGGCACCAGCCTACGAACAGTACTTC
D: TRBD1; size: once; V: TRBV20-1; J: TRBJ2-2; CDR3: CSAKRQGGTGELFF; DNA: TGCAGTGCCAAGAGACAGGGGGGGACCGGGGAGCTGTTTTTT